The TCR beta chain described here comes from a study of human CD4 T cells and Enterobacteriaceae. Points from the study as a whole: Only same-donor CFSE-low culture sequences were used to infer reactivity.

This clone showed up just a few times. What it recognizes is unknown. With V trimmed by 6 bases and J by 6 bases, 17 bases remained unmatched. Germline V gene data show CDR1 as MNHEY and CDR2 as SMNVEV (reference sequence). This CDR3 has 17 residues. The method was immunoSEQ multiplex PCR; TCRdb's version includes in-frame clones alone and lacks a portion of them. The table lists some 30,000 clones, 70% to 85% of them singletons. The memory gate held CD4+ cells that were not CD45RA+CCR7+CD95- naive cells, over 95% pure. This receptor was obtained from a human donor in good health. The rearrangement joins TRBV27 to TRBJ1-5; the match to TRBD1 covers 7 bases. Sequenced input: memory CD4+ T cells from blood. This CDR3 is CASSPGLQGVSSQPQHF. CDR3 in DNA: TGTGCCAGCAGCCCCGGATTGCAGGGGGTTTCTAGTCAGCCCCAGCATTTT.